This T cell receptor (beta chain) derives from a study of sequential checkpoint blockade in melanoma (dated by TCRdb to the late 2010s). At the level of the whole study: Patients were assigned by 1:1 randomization to either first-line nivolumab followed by ipilimumab (arm A) or ipilimumab followed by nivolumab (arm B). Maintenance nivolumab came after both trial sequences.

TCRbeta CDR3 regions were immunosequenced from genomic DNA with the immunoSEQ Assay. Before high-throughput sequencing, genomic DNA was amplified using bias-controlled multiplex PCR. As for the authors' bioinformatics: To quantify the absolute abundance of each unique TCRbeta CDR3 region, the sequences were collapsed and filtered. Clonality, defined as 1 minus Pielou's evenness, was calculated using only productive rearrangements. A previously published method was used to identify clones with significantly greater frequencies in on-treatment samples than in baseline samples. Sourced from immuneACCESS, this table was stored by TCRdb with only in-frame sequences that have V and J called. A share of the clones is absent; for the studies checked, an unresolved V gene accounts for under half, and the remainder has no known explanation. The V and J calls and clone size are taken from that table; D and trimming were inferred from the DNA. The sample yields some 14,000 clones; approximately 80% were counted once. The top ten clones comprise approximately 31% of the sample.

Read against the paper, the sample's treatment or condition label means: randomized to nivolumab then ipilimumab (arm A) or the reverse (arm B). Prior DNA-damaging chemotherapy had not been received by any trial patient. A FACS Aria II flow cytometer was used to sort live CD3+CD8+ cells that were negative for CD19 and CD56 from thawed PBMCs. The samples were obtained from melanoma patients enrolled in CheckMate 064, an open-label, randomized phase II trial testing sequential checkpoint blockade. Peripheral blood mononuclear cells were collected by leukapheresis, purified with Ficoll-Paque, and frozen in human serum with approximately 10% DMSO. Immediately after sorting, the purity of the sorted blood CD3+CD8+ cells was confirmed to be >98%, and DNA was then extracted. The research as a whole found: Larger, independent patient cohorts are needed to validate the response-prediction model that combines TCR metrics and mutation burden.

A remark on this clone: Its antigen specificity is not known. Base qualities were left out, and no much larger clone turns up one base away.

Reading the germline V gene gives CDR1 MGHRA and CDR2 YSYEKL. From the cysteine through the phenylalanine, the CDR3 covers 16 amino acids. The kept DNA is CDR3 alone, 48 bases in frame from the first base. At the junction V is shortened by 0 bases and J by 1 base, with 12 bases in between. Sample: CD8+ T cells sorted from blood (inferred from file names), taken from a patient given nivolumab and ipilimumab in sequence. This receptor was taken from a human donor with melanoma. The rearrangement joined TRBV4-1 to TRBJ1-1, with the D segment identity uncertain. The DNA is as follows: TGCGCCAGCAGCCAAGATCGTCTTTTGCGGAACACTGAAGCTTTCTTT. It encodes CASSQDRLLRNTEAFF.